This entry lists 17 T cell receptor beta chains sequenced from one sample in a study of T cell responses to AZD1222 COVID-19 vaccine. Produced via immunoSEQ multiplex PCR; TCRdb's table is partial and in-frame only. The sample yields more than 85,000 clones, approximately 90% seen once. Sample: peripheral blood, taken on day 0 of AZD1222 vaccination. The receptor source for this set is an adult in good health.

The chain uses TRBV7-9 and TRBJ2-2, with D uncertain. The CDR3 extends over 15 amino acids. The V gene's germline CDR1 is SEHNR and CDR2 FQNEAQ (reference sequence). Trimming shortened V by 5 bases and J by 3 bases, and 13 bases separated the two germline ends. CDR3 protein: CASSAADGDTGELFF. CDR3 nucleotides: TGTGCCAGCAGCGCCGCCGACGGAGACACCGGGGAGCTGTTTTTT.

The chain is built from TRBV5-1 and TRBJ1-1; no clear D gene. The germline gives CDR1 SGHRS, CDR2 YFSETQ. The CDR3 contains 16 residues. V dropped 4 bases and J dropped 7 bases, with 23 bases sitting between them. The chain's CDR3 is CASSRINFGGGSEAFF. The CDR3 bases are TGCGCCAGCAGCCGTATCAATTTCGGTGGAGGGAGTGAAGCTTTCTTT.

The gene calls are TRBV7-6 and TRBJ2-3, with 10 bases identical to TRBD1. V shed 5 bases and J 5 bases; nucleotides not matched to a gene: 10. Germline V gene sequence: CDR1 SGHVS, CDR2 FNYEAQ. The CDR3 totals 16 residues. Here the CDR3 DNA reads TGTGCCAGCAGCCCCGTTCCGGGACAGGGGAAAGATACGCAGTATTTT. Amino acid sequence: CASSPVPGQGKDTQYF.

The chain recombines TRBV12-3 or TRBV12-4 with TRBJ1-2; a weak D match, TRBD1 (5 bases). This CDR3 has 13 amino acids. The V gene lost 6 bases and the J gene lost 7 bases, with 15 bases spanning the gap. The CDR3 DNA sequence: TGTGCCAGCAGCCCGACCGGGGGGGTTGGCTACACCTTC. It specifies CASSPTGGVGYTF.

The CDR3 spells CASSPRTGGSYNSPLHF. DNA of the CDR3: TGTGCCAGCAGCCCGAGGACAGGGGGCTCCTATAATTCACCCCTCCACTTT. The chain is built from TRBV3-1 (or the pseudogene TRBV3-2) and TRBJ1-6; TRBD1 agrees at 10 bases. The CDR3 has 17 residues. In germline, CDR1 is LGHDT, CDR2 YNNKEL (reference sequence). Germline trimming cut 4 bases from V and 0 bases from J; bases unmatched to any gene: 3.

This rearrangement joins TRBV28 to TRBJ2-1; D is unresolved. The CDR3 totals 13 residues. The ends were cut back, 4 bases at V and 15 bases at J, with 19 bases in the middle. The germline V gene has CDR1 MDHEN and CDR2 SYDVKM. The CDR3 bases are TGTGCCAGCAGTTCCCTCGCGAGCGAGCAGTGGTTCTTC. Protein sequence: CASSSLASEQWFF.

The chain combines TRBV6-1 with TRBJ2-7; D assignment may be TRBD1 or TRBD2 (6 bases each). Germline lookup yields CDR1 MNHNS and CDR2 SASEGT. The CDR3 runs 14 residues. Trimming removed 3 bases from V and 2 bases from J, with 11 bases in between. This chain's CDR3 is CASSDVGGPYEQYF. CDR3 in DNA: TGTGCCAGCAGTGATGTGGGGGGCCCCTACGAGCAGTACTTC.

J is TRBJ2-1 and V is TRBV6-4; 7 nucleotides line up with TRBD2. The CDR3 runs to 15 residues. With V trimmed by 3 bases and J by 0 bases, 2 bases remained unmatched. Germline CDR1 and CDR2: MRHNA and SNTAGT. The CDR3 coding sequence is TGTGCCAGCAGTGAGGGCGGGAGCTCCTACAATGAGCAGTTCTTC. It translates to CASSEGGSSYNEQFF.

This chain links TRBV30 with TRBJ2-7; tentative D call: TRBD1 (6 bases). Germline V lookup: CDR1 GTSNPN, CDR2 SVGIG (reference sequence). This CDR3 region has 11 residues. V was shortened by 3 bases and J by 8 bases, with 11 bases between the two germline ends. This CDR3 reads CAWSPGDKQYF. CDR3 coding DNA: TGTGCCTGGAGCCCCGGGGACAAGCAGTACTTC.

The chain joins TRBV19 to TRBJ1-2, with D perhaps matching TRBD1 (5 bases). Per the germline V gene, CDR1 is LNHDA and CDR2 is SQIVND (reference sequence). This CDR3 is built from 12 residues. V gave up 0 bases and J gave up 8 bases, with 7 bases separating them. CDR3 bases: TGTGCCAGTAGTATAGAGTGGGACGGCTACACCTTC. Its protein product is CASSIEWDGYTF.

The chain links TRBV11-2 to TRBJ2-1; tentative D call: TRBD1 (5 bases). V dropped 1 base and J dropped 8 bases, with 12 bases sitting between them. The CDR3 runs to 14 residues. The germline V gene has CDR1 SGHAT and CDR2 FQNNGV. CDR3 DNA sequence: TGTGCCAGCAGCTTAGTGGGCCAGGGTGATGAGCAGTTCTTC. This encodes CASSLVGQGDEQFF.

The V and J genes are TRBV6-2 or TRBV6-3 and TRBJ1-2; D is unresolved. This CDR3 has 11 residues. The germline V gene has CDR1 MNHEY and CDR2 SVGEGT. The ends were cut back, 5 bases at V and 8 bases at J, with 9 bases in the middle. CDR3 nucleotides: TGTGCCAGCAGTCAACTTGGCGGCTACACCTTC. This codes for CASSQLGGYTF.

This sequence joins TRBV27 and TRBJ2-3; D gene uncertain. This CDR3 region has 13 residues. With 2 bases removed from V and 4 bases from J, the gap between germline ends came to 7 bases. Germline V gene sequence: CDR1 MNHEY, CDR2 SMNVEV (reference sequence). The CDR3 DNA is TGTGCCAGCAGTTTAAAAGGCGCAGATACGCAGTATTTT. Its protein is CASSLKGADTQYF.

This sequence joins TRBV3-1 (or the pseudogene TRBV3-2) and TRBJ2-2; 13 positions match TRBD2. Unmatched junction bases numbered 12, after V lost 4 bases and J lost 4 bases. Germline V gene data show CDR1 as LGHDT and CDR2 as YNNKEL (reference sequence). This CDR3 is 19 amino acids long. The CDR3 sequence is CASSLGLAGASRGTGELFF. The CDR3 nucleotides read TGTGCCAGCAGCCTAGGACTAGCGGGAGCATCCCGAGGCACCGGGGAGCTGTTTTTT.

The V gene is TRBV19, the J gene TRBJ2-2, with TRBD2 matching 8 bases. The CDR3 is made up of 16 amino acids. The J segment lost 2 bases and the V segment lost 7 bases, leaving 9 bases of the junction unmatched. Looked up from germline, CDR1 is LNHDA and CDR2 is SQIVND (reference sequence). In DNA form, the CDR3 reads TGTGCCAGTACCCCAGTGACTAGCGCTAACACCGGGGAGCTGTTTTTT. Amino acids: CASTPVTSANTGELFF.

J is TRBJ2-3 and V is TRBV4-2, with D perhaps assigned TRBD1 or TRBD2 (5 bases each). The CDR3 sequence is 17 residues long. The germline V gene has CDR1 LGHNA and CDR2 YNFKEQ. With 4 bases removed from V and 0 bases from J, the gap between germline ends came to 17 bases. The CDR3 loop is CASSPGSGTTSTDTQYF. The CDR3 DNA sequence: TGTGCCAGCAGCCCCGGATCTGGGACCACTAGCACAGATACGCAGTATTTT.

The CDR3, as DNA: TGTGCCAATCAGAGGGGAGGCAGGGCCGACTATGGCTACACCTTC. Translation gives CANQRGGRADYGYTF. The chain combines TRBV28 with TRBJ1-2, with D perhaps matching TRBD1 (5 bases). This CDR3 region has 15 residues. Germline CDR1 is MDHEN and CDR2 is SYDVKM. V was clipped by 10 bases and J by 3 bases, with 21 bases between them.